The source of this T cell receptor beta chain is a study of blood T cell repertoires in COVID-19. Turning to this clone: Without the conserved terminal phenylalanine or tryptophan, this CDR3 likely stems from a read error. Because the CDR3's place on the DNA is in doubt, the DNA is left out and the CDR3 is given as listed by TCRdb.

Sequencing was performed with immunoSEQ multiplex PCR; in TCRdb, only in-frame clones are kept and a portion is missing. The sample lists 50,000 to 75,000 clones, roughly 80% occurring once. The CDR3 is 11 residues long, counting both termini. The germline gives CDR1 MNHEY, CDR2 SMNVEV (reference sequence). The chain links TRBV27 to TRBJ2-4; TRBD1 is the table's D call and was not checked against the DNA. This sequence was found in a man aged 80 or over with active or convalescent COVID-19. Specimen: peripheral blood. The CDR3 reads CASSPPGTGVA.